This T cell receptor (beta chain) was identified during a study of shared clonotypes between healthy human individuals (dated by TCRdb to 2019 to 2021). In terms of the full investigation: The cohort comprised a couple of women and a few men aged 18 to 49 years. Blood TCR repertoires of a handful of healthy adults were deeply sequenced to estimate repertoire size and the extent of clonotype sharing between individuals. Per donor, three plates each were used for CD4 naive and CD4 memory, two for CD8 naive, and one for CD8 memory. Leukapheresis yielded between about 0.85 and 10 billion PBMCs per donor. Libraries were prepared and TCR repertoires were sequenced by different laboratories using diverse techniques, in order to increase sequencing depth and limit assay-specific biases.

To note about this clone: There is no known antigen for this receptor. No base qualities exist here, and no much larger clone lies one base off it. The same CDR3 also results from other DNA sequences found in this sample.

Summary of the overall study and its limitations: Pairwise subsampling led to the expectation that sequencing depth would affect the degree of clonotype sharing among donors. Because the study included only a small number of donors, the genetic and exposure-history diversity represented was limited. Only blood was sampled, and tissue TCR repertoires likely differ from those in blood. Estimated clonotype richness was generally larger for naive than for memory subsets. Across a handful of donors, around 5% of naive CD4, 3% to 4% of naive CD8, 2% to 2.5% of memory CD4, and around 0.4% of memory CD8 clonotypes were shared. Clonotypes shared by all four sorted-subset donors showed higher generation probabilities than non-shared clonotypes. Even with the large sequencing depth, rarefaction of the sorted-subset datasets indicated that sequencing was incomplete.

TCR CDR3 regions were amplified from genomic DNA by multiplex PCR using the deep immunoSEQ assay. Extracted genomic DNA from each cell subset was distributed evenly across all wells of several immunoSEQ 96-well plates, and each plate was treated as a replicate. For sorted subsets, 200 to 250 ng of genomic DNA, equivalent to tens of thousands of T cell genomes, went into each replicate PCR. Purified libraries were quantified with a Qubit 3.0 fluorometer, sized on a Bioanalyzer 2100, and re-quantified with the KAPA Library Quantification kit. A separate single-read 150-cycle Illumina NextSeq 550 flow cell was used to sequence each immunoSEQ 96-well plate. The study's own analysis went as follows. Because only junctional sequences without quality scores were contained in the immunoSEQ output, filtering matching that applied to full-length reads could not be performed. To assign V/J genes and CDR3, sequences were annotated against IMGT germline references using PyIR, a Python wrapper for IgBLAST v1.9. Reads were removed for weak V/J assignments (E-value above 1e-6), missing CDR3, stop codons, out-of-frame junctions, or ambiguous translated residues. A V3J clonotype was defined by an identical inferred V gene, J gene, and CDR3 amino acid sequence. Percentage overlap between repertoires was computed as shared unique clonotypes divided by the size of the smaller repertoire. RTK rarefaction, the Chao1 estimator, and Recon v2.1 estimates of unobserved clonotypes were used to assess repertoire richness. Generation probabilities for all TCRbeta clonotypes obtained by the gDNA method from several donors were computed using OLGA. Drawn from immuneACCESS, this table holds only the in-frame rearrangements with V and J called that TCRdb kept. Clones are partly lost; checked studies trace under half to an unresolved V gene and leave the rest unexplained. Clone size and V and J calls were adopted from that table, with D and trimming inferred from the DNA. The sample table lists fewer than 850,000 clones, approximately 96% of them with a count of one. The ten top clones hold about 0.21% of the sample.

For the CD8 naive samples, CD45RO-negative cells were positively selected for CCR7, yielding a CD45RA+CCR7+ population from which TemRA cells were excluded. The donors were healthy, HIV-negative adults with no recently reported acute infections or vaccinations. Only Caucasian adults living in Nashville, Tennessee, USA were represented among the donors. Blood was collected by leukapheresis, and PBMCs were isolated by Ficoll-Histopaque density gradient centrifugation and then cryopreserved in liquid nitrogen vapor phase. Purity and quantity of every magnetically sorted T cell population were checked by analytical flow cytometry. Genomic DNA was isolated from every sorted fraction and measured by UV absorbance on a Nanodrop 2000c. V is reduced by 1 base and J by 0 bases, leaving a spacing of 10 bases between them. Per the germline V gene (reference sequence), SEHNR is the CDR1 and FQNEAQ is the CDR2. The CDR3, from cysteine to phenylalanine, totals 16 residues. This entry keeps only the CDR3 DNA: 48 bases, framed from base 1.

The V and J genes are TRBV7-9 and TRBJ2-1; the D region possibly corresponds to TRBD2 (5 bases align). Sequencing was done on a sample of naive CD8+ T cells sorted from blood. The sample's cell subset or site label, in plain terms: CD45RA+CCR7+. This sequence originates from a man aged 25-45 years in good health. This receptor has the CDR3 CASSLGAGSSYNEQFF. The nucleotides read TGTGCCAGCAGCTTAGGCGCGGGTAGCTCCTACAATGAGCAGTTCTTC. Reference TRBV7-9 and TRBJ2-1 genes cover what lies past the CDR3, so the full variable domain is DTGVSQNPRHKITKRGQNVTFRCDPISEHNRLYWYRQTLGQGPEFLTYFQNEAQLEKSRLLSDRFSAERPKGSFSTLEIQRTEQGDSAMYLCASSLGAGSSYNEQFFGPGTRLTVL.